The rows below give T cell receptor beta chains drawn from one sample of a study of T cell responses to AZD1222 COVID-19 vaccine. Some clones are missing from TCRdb's copy, which holds only in-frame ones; the method was immunoSEQ multiplex PCR. The sample records 140,000 to 150,000 clones, roughly 90% being singletons. The starting material was peripheral blood, obtained on day 0 of AZD1222 vaccination. These receptors were taken from an adult in good health. Each CDR3 is given with its conserved first and last residue. D genes are given only for firm matches. Clone size appears in some rows only: once, few, many, or a class for an expanded clone.

CATSAGDRVSTDTQYF	TGTGCCACCAGTGCTGGAGACAGGGTCTCCACAGATACGCAGTATTTT	TRBV24-1	TRBJ2-3	-	TRBD1
CASSLGQGNTEAFF	TGTGCCAGCAGTTTGGGACAGGGGAACACTGAAGCTTTCTTT	TRBV27	TRBJ1-1	-	TRBD1
CASSLGGAGSEQFF	TGCGCCAGCAGCTTGGGAGGTGCGGGTAGTGAGCAGTTCTTC	TRBV5-1	TRBJ2-1	-	-
CASSVLSGGRGSYNEQFF	TGTGCCAGCAGCGTATTGTCTGGCGGGAGAGGGTCCTACAATGAGCAGTTCTTC	TRBV9	TRBJ2-1	-	TRBD2
CASSQDRSSESYEQYF	TGTGCCAGCAGCCAAGATAGGTCTAGCGAGTCCTACGAGCAGTACTTC	TRBV4-2	TRBJ2-7	-	-
CASSFAGAGTEAFF	TGTGCCAGCAGTTTCGCGGGGGCGGGGACTGAAGCTTTCTTT	TRBV28	TRBJ1-1	-	-
CAWSGGGETQYF	TGTGCCTGGAGTGGGGGGGGAGAGACCCAGTACTTC	TRBV30	TRBJ2-5	-	TRBD2
CASSRTGEGYTF	TGTGCCAGCAGTCGGACAGGGGAGGGCTACACCTTC	TRBV6-5	TRBJ1-2	-	TRBD1
CAWSTTVNTEAFF	TGTGCCTGGAGTACTACAGTGAACACTGAAGCTTTCTTT	TRBV30	TRBJ1-1	once	-
CASGPLFLQGAEGNQPQHF	TGTGCCAGTGGGCCCCTTTTTTTACAGGGGGCAGAAGGCAATCAGCCCCAGCATTTT	TRBV2	TRBJ1-5	-	TRBD1
CASSLGDWGRAETQYF	TGTGCCAGCAGCTTGGGGGACTGGGGACGGGCGGAGACCCAGTACTTC	TRBV5-4	TRBJ2-5	-	-
CAWSRVNTEAFF	TGTGCCTGGAGTCGGGTGAACACTGAAGCTTTCTTT	TRBV30	TRBJ1-1	once	-
CASSRPEDTVGDNSPLHF	TGCGCCAGCAGTCGGCCAGAAGATACCGTAGGAGATAATTCACCCCTCCACTTT	TRBV23-1	TRBJ1-6	few	-
CSASAAGGTDTQYF	TGCAGTGCTAGTGCAGCGGGGGGCACAGATACGCAGTATTTT	TRBV20-1	TRBJ2-3	-	TRBD2
CASSFTNYGYTF	TGTGCCAGCAGCTTTACTAACTATGGCTACACCTTC	TRBV7-9	TRBJ1-2	-	-
CSASRVHTDTQYF	TGCAGTGCTAGTCGGGTCCACACAGATACGCAGTATTTT	TRBV20-1	TRBJ2-3	-	-
CASSFPPTNNYGYTF	TGTGCCAGCAGCTTTCCACCCACCAATAACTATGGCTACACCTTC	TRBV5-6	TRBJ1-2	-	-
CASSGTSRDTQYF	TGCGCCAGCAGCGGGACTAGCAGAGATACGCAGTATTTT	TRBV5-1	TRBJ2-3	-	TRBD2
CASSLDRLGGDGYTF	TGTGCCAGCAGCTTGGACAGGCTTGGGGGGGATGGCTACACCTTC	TRBV5-4	TRBJ1-2	-	-
CATSRGRTGGYEQYF	TGTGCCACCAGCAGAGGGAGGACAGGGGGTTACGAGCAGTACTTC	TRBV15	TRBJ2-7	-	TRBD1
CSARLVPEAFF	TGCAGTGCTAGGTTGGTACCCGAAGCTTTCTTT	TRBV20-1	TRBJ1-1	-	-
CASRRVNTGELFF	TGTGCCAGCAGACGAGTGAACACCGGGGAGCTGTTTTTT	TRBV9	TRBJ2-2	-	-
CASSLGDRSSYNEQFF	TGTGCCAGCAGCTTGGGGGACAGGAGCTCCTACAATGAGCAGTTCTTC	TRBV5-4	TRBJ2-1	-	TRBD1
CASSQLWPTENEQFF	TGTGCCAGCAGCCAGTTGTGGCCGACCGAAAATGAGCAGTTCTTC	TRBV6-5	TRBJ2-1	-	-
CASSFGQAAGEKLFF	TGTGCCAGCAGCTTTGGACAAGCCGCGGGTGAAAAACTGTTTTTT	TRBV7-9	TRBJ1-4	-	-
CASKAAQNEKLFF	TGTGCCAGTAAAGCAGCCCAAAATGAAAAACTGTTTTTT	TRBV19	TRBJ1-4	-	-
CASRVAGPGYGYTF	TGTGCCAGCAGGGTTGCGGGGCCAGGATATGGCTACACCTTC	TRBV28	TRBJ1-2	-	-
CASSRLRPLAGEYEQYF	TGTGCCAGCAGCCGTCTTCGCCCCTTAGCGGGGGAGTACGAGCAGTACTTC	TRBV7-9	TRBJ2-7	once	TRBD2
CASSEAQRTLPQHF	TGTGCCAGCAGTGAAGCGCAGAGGACTTTGCCCCAGCATTTT	TRBV6-1	TRBJ1-5	-	-
CSVVGLAGEGRQFF	TGCAGCGTTGTCGGACTAGCGGGAGAGGGTCGACAGTTCTTC	TRBV29-1	TRBJ2-1	-	TRBD2
CASSFAAGAWNYGYTF	TGTGCCAGCAGTTTTGCTGCAGGGGCTTGGAACTATGGCTACACCTTC	TRBV28	TRBJ1-2	once	-
CASSIGTSYEQYF	TGTGCCAGTAGTATCGGGACGTCCTACGAGCAGTACTTC	TRBV19	TRBJ2-7	-	-
CASSLGATGPHNEKLFF	TGTGCCAGCAGCTTAGGGGCCACAGGGCCCCATAATGAAAAACTGTTTTTT	TRBV7-9	TRBJ1-4	-	-